These T cell receptor beta chains were read from a single sample in a study of response to subunit inactivated influenza vaccine. TCRdb re-called the RT-PCR reads with MiXCR, one entry per CDR3 protein. Of about 700,000 distinct CDR3 sequences detected, around 13% appear once; the ten largest clones hold approximately 6.5%. The source material was PBMCs from blood, sampled 14 to 15 days before vaccination. The receptors stem from a man in his fifties who received an inactivated influenza vaccine. Both conserved end residues are part of each CDR3. Fields, in order: D gene, J gene, V gene, clone size, CDR3 length, CDR3 DNA, CDR3 protein. The D gene is left open where the match is weak. Expanded clones are given a class, and other clones once, few, many or no size at all.

NA | TRBJ2-1 | TRBV7-8 | few | 15 | TGTGCCAGCAGCCCCCCTAGAGGGCCGGGGCGGGAGCAGTTCTTC | CASSPPRGPGREQFF
TRBD2 | TRBJ2-1 | TRBV5-1 | many | 15 | TGCGCCAGCAGCTTGGCAGGACTAGCGGGCTATGAGCAGTTCTTC | CASSLAGLAGYEQFF
NA | TRBJ2-2 | TRBV6-1 | few | 16 | TGTGCCAGCAGTGAAAGAGGGGGGAGGGCCACCGGGGAGCTGTTTTTT | CASSERGGRATGELFF
NA | TRBJ2-7 | TRBV7-8 | NA | 14 | TGTGCCAGCAGCCCGCTAGCCCACCCCTACGAGCAGTACTTC | CASSPLAHPYEQYF
NA | TRBJ2-7 | TRBV4-2 | few | 16 | TGTGCCAGCAGCCAAGGGGATCAGCGGGCCTCCTACGAGCAGTACTTC | CASSQGDQRASYEQYF
TRBD2 | TRBJ2-3 | TRBV5-1 | many | 16 | TGCGCCAGCAGCTTGCGGACTAGCGGGGGTGAGGGTACGCAGTATTTT | CASSLRTSGGEGTQYF
NA | TRBJ1-1 | TRBV2 | NA | 13 | TGTGCCAGCAGGAGGGGGGAGAGGACTGAAGCTTTCTTT | CASRRGERTEAFF
NA | TRBJ1-2 | TRBV20-1 | NA | 15 | TGCAGTGCTAGGGAGCCGCAGGGGTTTGGCTATGGCTACACCTTC | CSAREPQGFGYGYTF
NA | TRBJ2-3 | TRBV2 | NA | 14 | TGTGCCAGCACAATATTGCCAAGCACAGATACGCAGTATTTT | CASTILPSTDTQYF
TRBD2 | TRBJ2-3 | TRBV2 | few | 22 | TGTGCCAGCAGTGCCGCATACCTTGGTAGAGCTAGCGGGGGGTCCAGCACAGATACGCAGTATTTT | CASSAAYLGRASGGSSTDTQYF
TRBD2 | TRBJ2-1 | TRBV20-1 | many | 12 | TGCAGTGCAAAGCGGGGATACAATGAGCAGTTCTTC | CSAKRGYNEQFF
TRBD1 | TRBJ1-2 | TRBV5-1 | few | 17 | TGCGCCAGCAGCACTGATCTGTACACCAGGGGGCGAGGTGGCTACACCTTC | CASSTDLYTRGRGGYTF
NA | TRBJ2-1 | TRBV18 | NA | 12 | TGTGCCAGCTCACCAATGTCAACAACGCAGTTCTTC | CASSPMSTTQFF
NA | TRBJ2-1 | TRBV28 | NA | 14 | TGTGCCAGCAGTTTGGGGACCCCTGGCAATGAGCAGTTCTTC | CASSLGTPGNEQFF
NA | TRBJ2-7 | TRBV5-1 | few | 14 | TGCGCCAGCAGCTTGTTACAGGCTACCTACGAGCAGTACTTC | CASSLLQATYEQYF
TRBD1 | TRBJ1-2 | TRBV4-3 | NA | 17 | TGCGCCAGCAGCCCCGGGACAGGGGGCCCCTTACTCTATGGCTACACCTTC | CASSPGTGGPLLYGYTF
NA | TRBJ2-5 | TRBV11-2 | NA | 13 | TGTGCCAGCAGCTTAGGACAGCGTGGGGCCCAGTACTTC | CASSLGQRGAQYF
NA | TRBJ1-3 | TRBV25-1 | NA | 15 | TGTGCCAGCAGTGGGGAAGACCGATCTGGAAACACCATATATTTT | CASSGEDRSGNTIYF
TRBD1 | TRBJ1-4 | TRBV4-3 | NA | 17 | TGCGCCAGCAGCCAAGCCTGGGACAGGGTCGATAATGAAAAACTGTTTTTT | CASSQAWDRVDNEKLFF
NA | TRBJ2-7 | TRBV28 | few | 18 | TGTGCCAGCAGTTTAGCCTATGTCGGGACGCCGAGCTCCTACGAGCAGTACTTC | CASSLAYVGTPSSYEQYF